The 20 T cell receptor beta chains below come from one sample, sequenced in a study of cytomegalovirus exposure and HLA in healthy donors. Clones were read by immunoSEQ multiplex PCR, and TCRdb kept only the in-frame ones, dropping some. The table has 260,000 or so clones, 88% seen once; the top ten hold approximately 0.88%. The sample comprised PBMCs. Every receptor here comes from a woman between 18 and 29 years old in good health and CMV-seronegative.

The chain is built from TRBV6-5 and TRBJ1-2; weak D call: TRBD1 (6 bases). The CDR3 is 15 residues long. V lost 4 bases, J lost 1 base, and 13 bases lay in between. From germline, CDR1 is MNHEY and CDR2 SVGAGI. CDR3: CASSWSTGSNYGYTF. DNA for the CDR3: TGTGCCAGCAGTTGGTCGACAGGAAGTAACTATGGCTACACCTTC.

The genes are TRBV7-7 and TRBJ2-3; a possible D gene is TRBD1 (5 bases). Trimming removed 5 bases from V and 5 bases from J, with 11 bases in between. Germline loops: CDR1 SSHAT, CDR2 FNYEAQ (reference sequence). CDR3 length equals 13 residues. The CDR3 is CASSPFTGDTQYF. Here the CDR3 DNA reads TGTGCCAGCAGCCCCTTTACAGGAGATACGCAGTATTTT. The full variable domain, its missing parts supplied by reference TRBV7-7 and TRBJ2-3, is GAGVSQSPRYKVTKRGQDVTLRCDPISSHATLYWYQQALGQGPEFLTYFNYEAQPDKSGLPSDRFSAERPEGSISTLTIQRTEQRDSAMYRCASSPFTGDTQYFGPGTRLTVL.

The CDR3 loop is CASSGGAGRKETQYF. The CDR3 coding sequence is TGTGCCAGCAGTGGCGGGGCGGGGAGAAAAGAGACCCAGTACTTC. The V call is TRBV6-6, the J call TRBJ2-5; perhaps TRBD2 as D (6 bases). The germline V and J ends were trimmed by 5 bases and 3 bases, with 16 bases remaining between them. The CDR3 extends over 15 amino acids. The germline V gene has CDR1 MNHNY and CDR2 SVGAGI (reference sequence).

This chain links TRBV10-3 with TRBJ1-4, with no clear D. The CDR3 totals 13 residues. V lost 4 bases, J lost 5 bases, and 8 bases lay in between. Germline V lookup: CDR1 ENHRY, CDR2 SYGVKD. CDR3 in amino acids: CAISVTVNEKLFF. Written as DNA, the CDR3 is TGTGCCATCAGTGTAACAGTGAATGAAAAACTGTTTTTT.

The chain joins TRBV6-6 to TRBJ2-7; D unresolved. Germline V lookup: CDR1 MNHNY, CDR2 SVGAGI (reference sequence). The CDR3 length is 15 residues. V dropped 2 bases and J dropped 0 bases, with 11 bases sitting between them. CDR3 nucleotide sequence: TGTGCCAGCAGTTACGGCAGATTCCACTCCTACGAGCAGTACTTC. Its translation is CASSYGRFHSYEQYF.

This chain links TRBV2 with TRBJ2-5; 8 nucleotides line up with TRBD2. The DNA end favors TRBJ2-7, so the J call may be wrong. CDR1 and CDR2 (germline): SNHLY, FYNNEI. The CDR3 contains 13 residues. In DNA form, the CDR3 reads TGTGCCAGCACGGGACTAGGTGTCTACGAGCAGTACTTC. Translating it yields CASTGLGVYEQYF.

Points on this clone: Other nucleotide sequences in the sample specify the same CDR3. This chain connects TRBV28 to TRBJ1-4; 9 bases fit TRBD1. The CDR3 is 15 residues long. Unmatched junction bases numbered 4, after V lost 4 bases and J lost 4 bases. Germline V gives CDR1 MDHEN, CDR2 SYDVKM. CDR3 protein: CASSSPGQGNEKLFF. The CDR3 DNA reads TGTGCCAGCAGTTCCCCGGGACAGGGTAATGAAAAACTGTTTTTT.

The CDR3 DNA reads as TGTGCCAGCACCCTATGGGACTTCTATGGCTACACCTTC. Its protein is CASTLWDFYGYTF. The chain joins TRBV6-1 to TRBJ1-2; tentative D call: TRBD1 (5 bases). Germline V gene sequence: CDR1 MNHNS, CDR2 SASEGT. The CDR3 runs 13 residues. With 7 bases removed from V and 4 bases from J, the gap between germline ends came to 13 bases.

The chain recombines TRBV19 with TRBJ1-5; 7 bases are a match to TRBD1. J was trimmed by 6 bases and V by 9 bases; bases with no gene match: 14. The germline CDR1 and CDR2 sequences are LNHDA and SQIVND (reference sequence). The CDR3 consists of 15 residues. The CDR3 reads CASQRGQAGVQPQHF. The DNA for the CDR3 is TGTGCCAGCCAAAGGGGGCAGGCGGGCGTTCAGCCCCAGCATTTT.

CDR3 in DNA: TGTGCCAGCAGCGTGCGGACAGGGGGACTAGTTCACAATGAGCAGTTCTTC. Its translation is CASSVRTGGLVHNEQFF. V and J are TRBV5-4 and TRBJ2-1; TRBD1 aligns across 10 bases. CDR1 and CDR2 from the germline V gene are SGHNT and YYREEE (reference sequence). V lost 4 bases, J lost 5 bases, and 12 bases stayed unmatched. The CDR3 totals 17 residues.

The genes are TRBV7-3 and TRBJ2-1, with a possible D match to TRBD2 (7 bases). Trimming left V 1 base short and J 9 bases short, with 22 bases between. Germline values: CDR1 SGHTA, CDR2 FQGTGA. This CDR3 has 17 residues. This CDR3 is CASSLRAGGTPGGEQFF. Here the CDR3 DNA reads TGTGCCAGCAGCTTAAGGGCGGGCGGGACACCGGGGGGTGAGCAGTTCTTC.

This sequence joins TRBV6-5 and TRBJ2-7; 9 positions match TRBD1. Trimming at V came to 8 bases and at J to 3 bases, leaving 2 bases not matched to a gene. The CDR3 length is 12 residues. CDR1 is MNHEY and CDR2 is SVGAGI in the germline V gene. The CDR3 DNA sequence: TGTGCCAGCGGGGACAGGGTCTACGAGCAGTACTTC. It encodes CASGDRVYEQYF.

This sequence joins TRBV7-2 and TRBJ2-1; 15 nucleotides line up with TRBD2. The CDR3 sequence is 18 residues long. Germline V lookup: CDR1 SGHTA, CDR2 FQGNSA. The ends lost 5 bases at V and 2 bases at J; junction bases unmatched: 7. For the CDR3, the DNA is TGTGCCAGCAGCCAAGTGGGACTAGCGGGAGGTACCTACAATGAGCAGTTCTTC. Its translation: CASSQVGLAGGTYNEQFF.

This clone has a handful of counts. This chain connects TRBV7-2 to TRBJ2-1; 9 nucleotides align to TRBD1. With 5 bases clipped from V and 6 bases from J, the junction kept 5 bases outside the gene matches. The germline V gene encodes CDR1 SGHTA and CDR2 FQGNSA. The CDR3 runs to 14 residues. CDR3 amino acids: CASSEGQGGNEQFF. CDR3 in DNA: TGTGCCAGCAGCGAGGGACAGGGTGGCAATGAGCAGTTCTTC.

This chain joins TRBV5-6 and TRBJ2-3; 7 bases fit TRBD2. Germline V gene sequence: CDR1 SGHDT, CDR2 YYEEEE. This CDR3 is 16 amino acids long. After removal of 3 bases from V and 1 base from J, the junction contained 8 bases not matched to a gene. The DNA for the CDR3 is TGTGCCAGCAGCTCGGGGAGGGCCGGTGGCACAGATACGCAGTATTTT. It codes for CASSSGRAGGTDTQYF.

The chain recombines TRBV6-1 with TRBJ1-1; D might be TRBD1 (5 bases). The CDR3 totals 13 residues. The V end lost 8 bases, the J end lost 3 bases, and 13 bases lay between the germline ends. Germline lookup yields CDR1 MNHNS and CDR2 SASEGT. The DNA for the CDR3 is TGTGCCAGCGGAGTCAGGGAGGACACTGAAGCTTTCTTT. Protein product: CASGVREDTEAFF.

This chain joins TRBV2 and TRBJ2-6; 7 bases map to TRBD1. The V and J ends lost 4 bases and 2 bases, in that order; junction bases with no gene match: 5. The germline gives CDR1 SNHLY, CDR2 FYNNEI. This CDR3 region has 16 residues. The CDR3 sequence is CASSGQGVPGANVLTF. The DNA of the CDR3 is TGTGCCAGCAGTGGGCAGGGGGTTCCTGGGGCCAACGTCCTGACTTTC.

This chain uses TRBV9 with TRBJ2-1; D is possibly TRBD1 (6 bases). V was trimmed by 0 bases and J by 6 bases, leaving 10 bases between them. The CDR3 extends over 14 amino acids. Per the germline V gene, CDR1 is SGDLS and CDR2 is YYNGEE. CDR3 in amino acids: CASSVGQALNEQFF. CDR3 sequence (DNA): TGTGCCAGCAGCGTAGGACAGGCTCTCAATGAGCAGTTCTTC.

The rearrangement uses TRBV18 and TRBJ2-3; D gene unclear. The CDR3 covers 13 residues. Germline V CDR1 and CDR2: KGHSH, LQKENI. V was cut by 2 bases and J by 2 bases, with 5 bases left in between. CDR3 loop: CASSPEVTDTQYF. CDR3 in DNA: TGTGCCAGCTCACCAGAGGTCACAGATACGCAGTATTTT. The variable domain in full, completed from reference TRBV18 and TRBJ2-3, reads NAGVMQNPRHLVRRRGQEARLRCSPMKGHSHVYWYRQLPEEGLKFMVYLQKENIIDESGMPKERFSAEFPKEGPSILRIQQVVRGDSAAYFCASSPEVTDTQYFGPGTRLTVL.

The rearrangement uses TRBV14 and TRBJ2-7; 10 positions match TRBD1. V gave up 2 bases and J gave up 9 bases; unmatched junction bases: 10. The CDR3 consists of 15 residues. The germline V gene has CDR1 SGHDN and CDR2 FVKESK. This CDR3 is CASSQWDRGRMGQYF. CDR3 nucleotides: TGTGCCAGCAGCCAATGGGACAGGGGACGGATGGGGCAGTACTTC.